The text below deals with one T cell receptor (beta chain). The data stem from a study of shared clonotypes between healthy human individuals. Sequencing used immunoSEQ multiplex PCR; TCRdb keeps in-frame clones, though not all of them. The sample yields 2 million to 2.5 million clones, over 85% seen once. Cells designated naive CD8 were CD45RO-negative and were positively selected for CCR7, with terminally differentiated effector memory CD45RA+ cells excluded. Sequencing input: naive CD8+ T cells sorted from blood. This sequence originates from a man aged 18 to 30 in good health.

CDR3 nucleotides: TGTGCCAGCAGCTTGGCCACCACTATAGGTTCACCCCTCCACTTT. Amino acids: CASSLATTIGSPLHF. V and J are TRBV5-6 and TRBJ1-6; the D is unclear. V dropped 0 bases and J dropped 9 bases, with 13 bases sitting between them. Germline CDR1 SGHDT, CDR2 YYEEEE. The CDR3 loop spans 15 amino acids.